This passage covers 17 T cell receptor beta chains from one sample sequenced in a study of CD8 T cells in Susac syndrome. RNA amounts of 0.5 to 1 ug underwent reverse transcription with random hexamers. Each CDR3 protein gets one entry after TCRdb re-called the immunoSEQ multiplex PCR reads with MiXCR. This sample carries a few hundred thousand distinct CDR3 sequences, 95% of them seen once, and the ten largest clones take 0.095%. Sequencing was performed on CD4+ T cells from PBMCs. These receptors came from a human donor with multiple sclerosis.

V and J are TRBV12-3 or TRBV12-4 and TRBJ2-7, with D tentatively TRBD1 (5 bases). CDR3 length equals 11 residues. V was pared by 4 bases and J by 6 bases, with 7 bases between. The DNA for the CDR3 is TGTGCCAGCAGTTGGGGCGGCGAGCAGTACTTC. Encoded protein: CASSWGGEQYF.

This clonotype was detected once. The chain recombines TRBV12-3 or TRBV12-4 with TRBJ2-7, with TRBD1 identical over 9 bases. The CDR3 is 14 residues long. The trim removed 5 bases at V and 7 bases at J, leaving 9 bases unmatched. CDR3 coding DNA: TGTGCCAGCAGTCCCCCCGGGACAGGGCGGGAGCAGTACTTC. Residues: CASSPPGTGREQYF.

The chain combines TRBV28 with TRBJ2-1; possible D gene TRBD1, 6 bases. V shed 6 bases and J shed 0 bases, with 12 bases lying between them. The germline gives CDR1 MDHEN, CDR2 SYDVKM. The CDR3 is made up of 15 amino acids. CDR3 in amino acids: CASRSGTSSYNEQFF. Here the CDR3 DNA reads TGTGCCAGCAGGAGTGGGACAAGCTCCTACAATGAGCAGTTCTTC.

The chain combines TRBV5-1 with TRBJ2-3, with no clear D. This CDR3 has 14 residues. Germline V gene sequence: CDR1 SGHRS, CDR2 YFSETQ. Trimming took 4 bases from V and 0 from J, leaving 9 bases between them. The CDR3, as DNA: TGCGCCAGCAGCCCGAAAACTAGCACAGATACGCAGTATTTT. This gives the protein CASSPKTSTDTQYF.

The chain uses TRBV9 and TRBJ2-5; no clear D gene. Germline V gene sequence: CDR1 SGDLS, CDR2 YYNGEE. Trimming stripped 4 bases from V and 4 bases from J, with 14 bases between. This CDR3 is built from 14 residues. This CDR3 reads CASSTASTGETQYF. The CDR3 DNA sequence: TGTGCCAGCAGCACCGCCTCGACCGGAGAGACCCAGTACTTC.

This sequence joins TRBV27 and TRBJ2-1, with 15 bases aligning to TRBD2. The CDR3 covers 17 residues. Trimming took 5 bases from V and 7 from J; bases not matched to a gene: 9. From germline, CDR1 is MNHEY and CDR2 SMNVEV (reference sequence). CDR3 residues: CASSLLAGLAGGNEQFF. The DNA of the CDR3 is TGTGCCAGCAGTCTGCTCGCGGGACTAGCGGGAGGTAATGAGCAGTTCTTC.

The gene calls are TRBV14 and TRBJ1-5; weak D call: TRBD1 (5 bases). CDR3 length equals 13 residues. Trimming cost V 3 bases and J 7 bases, with 10 bases left between them. CDR1 is SGHDN, CDR2 FVKESK, per germline. CDR3 sequence (DNA): TGTGCCAGCAGCCAGGGGGGTTTCCAGCCCCAGCATTTT. Residues: CASSQGGFQPQHF. The variable domain in full, completed from reference TRBV14 and TRBJ1-5, reads EAGVTQFPSHSVIEKGQTVTLRCDPISGHDNLYWYRRVMGKEIKFLLHFVKESKQDESGMPNNRFLAERTGGTYSTLKVQPAELEDSGVYFCASSQGGFQPQHFGDGTRLSIL.

J is TRBJ2-3 and V is TRBV29-1, with 7 bases lining up with TRBD2. Germline-derived CDR1 and CDR2 are SQVTM and ANQGSEA. This CDR3 has 14 residues. With 0 bases clipped from V and 1 base from J, the junction kept 1 base outside the gene matches. The CDR3 region has the DNA TGCAGCGTTGAAGATGGGGGGGGCACAGATACGCAGTATTTT. It encodes CSVEDGGGTDTQYF.

The V call is TRBV29-1, the J call TRBJ1-5, with 7 bases lining up with TRBD1. Germline CDR1 and CDR2: SQVTM and ANQGSEA. The CDR3 has 12 residues. The trim removed 6 bases at V and 4 bases at J, leaving 3 bases unmatched. Written as DNA, the CDR3 is TGCAGCGTAGCACAGGGGAATCAGCCCCAGCATTTT. It codes for CSVAQGNQPQHF.

V and J are TRBV6-5 and TRBJ1-1, with D unresolved. The CDR3 has 14 amino acids. CDR1 MNHEY and CDR2 SVGAGI come from the germline V gene. Trimming stripped 5 bases from V and 1 base from J, with 11 bases between. CDR3: CASSRGRGNTEAFF. CDR3 bases: TGTGCCAGCAGTCGCGGACGGGGGAACACTGAAGCTTTCTTT.

V is TRBV9 and J is TRBJ2-4; 7 bases map to TRBD1. The ends lost 3 bases at V and 6 bases at J; junction bases unmatched: 6. CDR1 SGDLS and CDR2 YYNGEE come from the germline V gene. The CDR3 is 14 residues long. CDR3 loop: CASSARQGSNIQYF. The CDR3, as DNA: TGTGCCAGCAGCGCCCGACAGGGATCAAACATTCAGTACTTC. The full variable domain, in which reference TRBV9 and TRBJ2-4 provide the parts outside the CDR3, is DSGVTQTPKHLITATGQRVTLRCSPRSGDLSVYWYQQSLDQGLQFLIQYYNGEERAKGNILERFSAQQFPDLHSELNLSSLELGDSALYFCASSARQGSNIQYFGAGTRLSVL.

The V call is TRBV29-1, the J call TRBJ1-2, with TRBD1 matching 7 bases. Germline V gene lookup returns CDR1 SQVTM and CDR2 ANQGSEA. CDR3 length equals 12 residues. Trimming removed 8 bases from V and 7 bases from J; junction bases left unmatched: 10. CDR3 nucleotides: TGCAGCACACAAACAGGGGAAGGTGGCTACACCTTC. Translation: CSTQTGEGGYTF.

This clonotype was seen just once. The chain recombines TRBV21-1 with TRBJ1-6; the table's D call, TRBD1, was not checked against the DNA. TRBV21-1 is recorded as a pseudogene. The CDR3 has 16 amino acids. This CDR3 reads CASSLSRSGQCSPLHF. CDR3 nucleotide sequence: TGTGCCAGCAGCCTTAGCCGCTCGGGACAATGTTCACCCCTCCACTTT.

The V call is TRBV28, the J call TRBJ2-1; D gene uncertain. From germline, CDR1 is MDHEN and CDR2 SYDVKM. The CDR3 length is 15 residues. V was shortened by 8 bases and J by 4 bases, with 18 bases between the two germline ends. The CDR3 nucleotides are TGTGCCAGCGGGCCTTCCGGGCGTCCATACAATGAGCAGTTCTTC. As protein: CASGPSGRPYNEQFF.

J is TRBJ2-3 and V is TRBV6-6; a possible D gene is TRBD2 (7 bases). The CDR3 is 13 residues long. CDR1 and CDR2 (germline): MNHNY, SVGAGI (reference sequence). V dropped 2 bases and J dropped 5 bases, with 8 bases sitting between them. CDR3 protein: CASSYRGGDTQYF. DNA of the CDR3: TGTGCCAGCAGTTACAGGGGGGGAGATACGCAGTATTTT.

The rearrangement links TRBV7-9 to TRBJ1-2; 10 bases match TRBD1. The V and J ends lost 4 bases and 6 bases, in that order; junction bases with no gene match: 5. The CDR3 contains 14 residues. Per the germline V gene, CDR1 is SEHNR and CDR2 is FQNEAQ (reference sequence). The CDR3: CASSSQTGGDGYTF. In DNA form, the CDR3 reads TGTGCCAGCAGCTCGCAGACAGGGGGCGATGGCTACACCTTC.

In nucleotides, the CDR3 is TGTGCCAGCACCCCGATGCGGAGCTATTCCTACGAGCAGTACTTC. Its protein product is CASTPMRSYSYEQYF. V gene TRBV5-6 combines with J gene TRBJ2-7; no clear D gene. Trimming took off 6 bases at V and 1 base at J, with 17 bases between the two ends. CDR1 is SGHDT, CDR2 YYEEEE, per germline. The length of the CDR3 is 15 residues.